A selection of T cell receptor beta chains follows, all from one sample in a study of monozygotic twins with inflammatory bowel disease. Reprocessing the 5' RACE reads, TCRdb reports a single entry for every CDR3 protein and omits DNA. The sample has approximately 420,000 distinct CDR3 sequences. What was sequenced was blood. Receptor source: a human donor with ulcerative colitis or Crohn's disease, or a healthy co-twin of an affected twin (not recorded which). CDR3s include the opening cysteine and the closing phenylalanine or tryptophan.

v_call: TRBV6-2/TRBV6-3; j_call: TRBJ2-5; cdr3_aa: CASSYTRGTLQETQYF
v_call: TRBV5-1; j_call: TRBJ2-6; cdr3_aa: CASTKGAGANILTF
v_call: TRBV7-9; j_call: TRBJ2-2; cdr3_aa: CASSFRATTGELFF
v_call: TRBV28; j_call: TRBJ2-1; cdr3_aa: CASSLVGGDNEQFF
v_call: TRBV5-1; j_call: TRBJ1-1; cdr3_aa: CASSLVAAREAFF
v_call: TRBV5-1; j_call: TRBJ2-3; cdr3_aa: CASSLPRGTDTQYF
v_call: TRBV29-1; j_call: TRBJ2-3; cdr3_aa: CSVASGRTDTQYF
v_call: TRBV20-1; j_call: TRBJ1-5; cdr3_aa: CSARREWVTSNQPQHF
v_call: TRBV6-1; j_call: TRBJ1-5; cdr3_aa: CASTPGPGRIGPQHF
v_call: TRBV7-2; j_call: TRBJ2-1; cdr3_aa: CASSHTFGGGPGNEQFF
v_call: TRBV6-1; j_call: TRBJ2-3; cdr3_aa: CASTNRAGGTDTQYF
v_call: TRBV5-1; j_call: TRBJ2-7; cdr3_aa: CASSLDTGWTYEQYF
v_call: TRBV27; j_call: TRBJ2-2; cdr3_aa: CASSKGYTGELFF
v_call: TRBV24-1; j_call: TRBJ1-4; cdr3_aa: CATSASDGQGNEKLFF
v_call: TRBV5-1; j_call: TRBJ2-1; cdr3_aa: CASSLEAGRGYNEQFF
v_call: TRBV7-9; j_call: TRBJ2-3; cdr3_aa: CASSPARRVFNTDTQYF
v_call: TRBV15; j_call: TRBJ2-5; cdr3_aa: CATLDSQETQYF
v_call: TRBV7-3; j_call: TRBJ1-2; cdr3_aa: CASSSQAGYGYTF
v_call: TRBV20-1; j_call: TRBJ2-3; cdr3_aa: CSAPQALAGGADTQYF
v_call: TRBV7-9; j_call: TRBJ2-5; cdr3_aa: CASSLTGGQGQETQYF
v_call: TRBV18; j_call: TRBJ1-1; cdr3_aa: CASSPGTGGTEAFF
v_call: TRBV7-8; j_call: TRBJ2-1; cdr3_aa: CASIRTSGSREQFF
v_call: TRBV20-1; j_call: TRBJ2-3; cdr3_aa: CSAGRGSSTDTQYF
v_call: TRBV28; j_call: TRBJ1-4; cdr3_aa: CASRITGLALEKLFF
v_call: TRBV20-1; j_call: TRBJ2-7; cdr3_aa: CSASSGSREQYF
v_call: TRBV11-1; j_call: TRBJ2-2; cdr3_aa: CASSFTRSTGELFF
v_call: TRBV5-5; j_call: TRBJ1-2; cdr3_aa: CASSFVGGGQSGYTF
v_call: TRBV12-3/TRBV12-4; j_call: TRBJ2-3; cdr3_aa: CASTIDTRNTQYF
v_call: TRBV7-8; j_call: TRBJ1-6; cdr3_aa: CASSLGILGNSPLHF
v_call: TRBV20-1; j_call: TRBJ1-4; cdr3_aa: CSARDRTGVREILFF
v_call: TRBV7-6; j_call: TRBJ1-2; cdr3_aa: CASSPGGWGRGDYGYTF
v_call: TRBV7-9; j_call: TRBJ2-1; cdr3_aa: CASSKGTVSANEQFF
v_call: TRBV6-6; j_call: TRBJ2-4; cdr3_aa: CASSYGDQNIQYF
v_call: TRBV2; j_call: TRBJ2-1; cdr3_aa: CASREWDEQFF
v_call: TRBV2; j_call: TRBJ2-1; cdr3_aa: CASSGAVTGGYNEQFF
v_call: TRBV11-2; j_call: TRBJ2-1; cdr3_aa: CASSLVVPNIAILGNEQFF
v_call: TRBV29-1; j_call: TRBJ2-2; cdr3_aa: CSVPRGPTGELFF
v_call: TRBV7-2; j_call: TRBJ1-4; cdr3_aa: CASSPELRAGGEKLFF
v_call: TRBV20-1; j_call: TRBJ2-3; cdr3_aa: CSARALLGTDTQYF
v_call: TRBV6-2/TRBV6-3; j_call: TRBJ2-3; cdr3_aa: CASGGGGGTDTQYF
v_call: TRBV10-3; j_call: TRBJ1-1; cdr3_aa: CAIAVGLNTEAFF
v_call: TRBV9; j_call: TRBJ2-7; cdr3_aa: CASSANPSVRRGYEQYF
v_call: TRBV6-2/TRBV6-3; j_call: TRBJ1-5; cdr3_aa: CASNRSNQPQHF
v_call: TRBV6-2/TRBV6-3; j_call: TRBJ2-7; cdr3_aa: CASSYPFSGTSAEQYF
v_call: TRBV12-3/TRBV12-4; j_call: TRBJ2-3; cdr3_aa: CASSPTLLSTDTQYF
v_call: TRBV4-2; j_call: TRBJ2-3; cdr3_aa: CASSRAPGLDTDTQYF
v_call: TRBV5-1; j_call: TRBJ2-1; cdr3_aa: CASSGGDSANEQFF
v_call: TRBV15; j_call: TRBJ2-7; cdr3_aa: CATSRDQGSYEQYF
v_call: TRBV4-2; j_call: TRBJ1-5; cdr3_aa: CASSQRGQGLGGNQPQHF
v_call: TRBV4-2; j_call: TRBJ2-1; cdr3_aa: CASSQGPGGGGTSNEQFF
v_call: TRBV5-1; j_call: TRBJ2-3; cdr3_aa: CASSFVFRGGDTQYF